This TCR beta chain stems from a study of blood T cell repertoires in COVID-19. Background on the study: There were acute and convalescent COVID-19 samples, and they came from the United States, Italy and Spain. Sample material is recorded as cDNA or gDNA derived from T cells, B-cell-depleted T cells, or PBMCs.

CDR1 SGHTA and CDR2 FQGTGA come from the germline V gene. The CDR3 sequence is 15 residues long. With V trimmed by 1 base and J by 4 bases, 3 bases remained unmatched. In the authors' methods: How many nucleated cells were present was estimated from reference gene primer amplification. Some clones are missing from TCRdb's copy, which holds only in-frame ones; the method was immunoSEQ multiplex PCR. That table furnishes V, J and clone size, whereas the DNA furnished D and trimming. Counted here are some 300,000 clones, approximately 86% occurring once; the ten biggest clones make up over 1%. The chain is built from TRBV7-3 and TRBJ2-2; 7 nucleotides align to TRBD2. Sequencing used peripheral blood. The TCR comes from a man in his 70s with acute or convalescent COVID-19. The CDR3 coding sequence is TGTGCCAGCAGCTTAAGCGGGGGTGGCACCGGGGAGCTGTTTTTT. Residues: CASSLSGGGTGELFF.